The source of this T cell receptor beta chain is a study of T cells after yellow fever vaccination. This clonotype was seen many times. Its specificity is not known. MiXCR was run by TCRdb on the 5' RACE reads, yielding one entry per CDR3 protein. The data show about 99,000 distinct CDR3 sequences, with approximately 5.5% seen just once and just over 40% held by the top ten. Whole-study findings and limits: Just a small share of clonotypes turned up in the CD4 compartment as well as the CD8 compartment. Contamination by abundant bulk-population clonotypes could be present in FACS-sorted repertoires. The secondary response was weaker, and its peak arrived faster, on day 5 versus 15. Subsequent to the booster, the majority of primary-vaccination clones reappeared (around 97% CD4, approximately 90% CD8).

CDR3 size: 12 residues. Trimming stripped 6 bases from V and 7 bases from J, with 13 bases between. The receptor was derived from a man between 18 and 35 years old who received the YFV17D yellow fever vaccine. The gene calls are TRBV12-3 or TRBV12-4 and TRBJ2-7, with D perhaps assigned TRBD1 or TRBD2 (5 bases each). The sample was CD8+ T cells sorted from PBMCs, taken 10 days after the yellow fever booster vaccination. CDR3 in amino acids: CASRPGTGEQYF. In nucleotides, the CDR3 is TGTGCCAGCAGGCCAGGGACGGGAGAGCAGTACTTC.